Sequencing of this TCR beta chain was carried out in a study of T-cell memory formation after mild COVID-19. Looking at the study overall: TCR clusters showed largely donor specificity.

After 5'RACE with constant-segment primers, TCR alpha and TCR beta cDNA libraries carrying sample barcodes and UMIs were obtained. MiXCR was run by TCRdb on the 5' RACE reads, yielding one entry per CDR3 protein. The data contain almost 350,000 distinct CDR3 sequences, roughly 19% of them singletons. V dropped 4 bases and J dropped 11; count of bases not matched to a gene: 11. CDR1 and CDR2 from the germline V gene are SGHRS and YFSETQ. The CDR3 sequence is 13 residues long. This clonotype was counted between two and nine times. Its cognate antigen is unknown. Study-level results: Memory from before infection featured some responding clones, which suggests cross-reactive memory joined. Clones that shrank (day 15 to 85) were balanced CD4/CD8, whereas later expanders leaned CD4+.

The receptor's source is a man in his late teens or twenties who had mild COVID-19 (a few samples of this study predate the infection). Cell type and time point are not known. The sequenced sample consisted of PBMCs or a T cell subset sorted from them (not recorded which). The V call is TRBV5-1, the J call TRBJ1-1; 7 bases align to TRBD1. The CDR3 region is CASSMDRTSVAFF. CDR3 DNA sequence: TGCGCCAGCAGCATGGACAGGACCTCCGTCGCTTTCTTT.